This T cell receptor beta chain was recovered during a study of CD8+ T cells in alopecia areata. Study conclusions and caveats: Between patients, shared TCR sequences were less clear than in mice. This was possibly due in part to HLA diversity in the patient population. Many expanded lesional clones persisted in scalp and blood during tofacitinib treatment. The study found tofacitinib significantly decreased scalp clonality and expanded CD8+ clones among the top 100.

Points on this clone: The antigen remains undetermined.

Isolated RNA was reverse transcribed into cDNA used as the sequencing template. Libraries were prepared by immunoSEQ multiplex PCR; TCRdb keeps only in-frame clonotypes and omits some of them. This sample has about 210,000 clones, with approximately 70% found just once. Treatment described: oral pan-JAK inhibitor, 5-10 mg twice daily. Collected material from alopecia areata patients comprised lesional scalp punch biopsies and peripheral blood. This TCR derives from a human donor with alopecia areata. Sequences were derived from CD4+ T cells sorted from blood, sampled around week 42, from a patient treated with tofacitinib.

The CDR3 sequence is CASSLEVFGQWFEAFF. The CDR3 DNA reads TGCGCCAGCAGCTTGGAGGTTTTTGGACAATGGTTTGAAGCTTTCTTT. J is TRBJ1-1 and V is TRBV5-1; tentative D call: TRBD1 (5 bases). Germline CDR1 is SGHRS and CDR2 is YFSETQ. V was clipped by 0 bases and J by 7 bases, with 19 bases between them. The CDR3 spans 16 residues.